This TCR beta chain was identified in a study of cytomegalovirus exposure and HLA in healthy donors. With 60 Vbeta and 13 Jbeta primers, the PCR was carried out. The protocol was immunoSEQ multiplex PCR, while the TCRdb copy is restricted to in-frame clones and leaves out a portion. The sample records around 200,000 clones, roughly 80% being singletons. This clone was counted a few times. The material sequenced was PBMCs. The receptor's source is a woman aged 18-35 years in good health and CMV-seronegative.

The chain's CDR3 is CASSSDILNTEAFF. Written as DNA, the CDR3 is TGTGCCAGCAGTTCCGACATCCTGAACACTGAAGCTTTCTTT. This chain uses TRBV7-9 with TRBJ1-1; D remains unclear. CDR3 length equals 14 residues. Trimming took 6 bases from V and 0 from J, leaving 11 bases between them. Germline V gene sequence: CDR1 SEHNR, CDR2 FQNEAQ (reference sequence).